The 27 T cell receptor beta chains given below trace back to one sample, sequenced in a study of T cell responses to AZD1222 COVID-19 vaccine. Profiled with immunoSEQ multiplex PCR; TCRdb holds only in-frame clones, not every one. The sample has tens of thousands of clones, about 90% seen once. Sequencing was performed on peripheral blood, taken on day 0 of AZD1222 vaccination. Receptor source: an adult in good health.

The rearrangement joins TRBV24-1 to TRBJ2-3, with TRBD1 matching 8 bases. V lost 12 bases and J lost 1; bases outside the gene matches: 5. Germline V gene data show CDR1 as KGHDR and CDR2 as SFDVKD. This CDR3 is 13 amino acids long. Here the CDR3 DNA reads TGTGCCTCTCAGGGGGCTGGCACAGATACGCAGTATTTT. It codes for CASQGAGTDTQYF.

V is TRBV7-9 and J is TRBJ1-5; D possibly corresponds to TRBD1 (5 bases). Germline-derived CDR1 and CDR2 are SEHNR and FQNEAQ (reference sequence). The CDR3 contains 13 residues. Deletions cut 4 bases from V and 7 bases from J, with 11 bases between. The CDR3 bases are TGTGCCAGCAGCTCAGGGACGGGGCAGCCCCAGCATTTT. Protein sequence: CASSSGTGQPQHF.

The chain joins TRBV7-9 to TRBJ2-1; maybe TRBD2 (5 bases). Trimming shortened V by 5 bases and J by 0 bases, and 11 bases separated the two germline ends. Per the germline V gene, CDR1 is SEHNR and CDR2 is FQNEAQ (reference sequence). The CDR3 is 15 amino acids. The CDR3 nucleotides are TGTGCCAGCAGCAAGCGGTTTAGCTCCTACAATGAGCAGTTCTTC. Amino acid sequence: CASSKRFSSYNEQFF.

DNA of the CDR3: TGTGCCAGCAGTGTCAGGGTCGACGAAAAACTGTTTTTT. Translating it yields CASSVRVDEKLFF. V usage is TRBV2 and J usage is TRBJ1-4, with D perhaps TRBD1 (5 bases). The CDR3 length is 13 residues. With 4 bases removed from V and 8 bases from J, the gap between germline ends came to 11 bases. Germline loops: CDR1 SNHLY, CDR2 FYNNEI.

The CDR3 reads CSVETLGQTYNEQFF. The DNA for the CDR3 is TGCAGCGTTGAAACCCTCGGACAGACCTACAATGAGCAGTTCTTC. J is TRBJ2-1 and V is TRBV29-1; tentatively, D is TRBD1 (6 bases). V lost 2 bases and J lost 2, with 13 bases in between. This CDR3 is built from 15 residues. The V gene's germline CDR1 is SQVTM and CDR2 ANQGSEA.

The J gene is TRBJ2-2, the V gene TRBV9; no firm D call. The CDR3 length is 14 residues. Trimming shortened V by 0 bases and J by 6 bases, and 9 bases separated the two germline ends. Germline CDR1 reads SGDLS; CDR2 reads YYNGEE. Written as DNA, the CDR3 is TGTGCCAGCAGCGTAGATGGTTCCTCCGGGGAGCTGTTTTTT. The encoded protein is CASSVDGSSGELFF.

The genes are TRBV4-2 and TRBJ2-1; 7 bases agree with TRBD1. Germline assignment: CDR1 LGHNA and CDR2 YNFKEQ. Trimming removed 8 bases from V and 6 bases from J; junction bases left unmatched: 10. This CDR3 region has 14 residues. This CDR3 reads CASDDRADGNEQFF. The CDR3 DNA reads TGTGCCAGCGACGACAGGGCAGACGGCAATGAGCAGTTCTTC.

The V and J genes are TRBV7-2 and TRBJ2-7; 13 bases agree with TRBD2. The V and J ends lost 5 bases and 2 bases, in that order; junction bases with no gene match: 3. Germline V lookup: CDR1 SGHTA, CDR2 FQGNSA. There are 15 residues in the CDR3. The DNA of the CDR3 is TGTGCCAGCAGCCCCGGGACTAGCGGGACCTACGAGCAGTACTTC. This sequence encodes CASSPGTSGTYEQYF.

The rearrangement links TRBV7-2 to TRBJ1-6; 9 positions match TRBD1. J was trimmed by 10 bases and V by 1 base; bases with no gene match: 8. Germline V CDR1 and CDR2: SGHTA, FQGNSA. The CDR3 is made up of 16 amino acids. The CDR3 spells CASSLGSGQGHSPLHF. The CDR3 DNA reads as TGTGCCAGCAGCTTAGGCTCCGGACAGGGGCACTCACCCCTCCACTTT.

The chain employs TRBV2 and TRBJ2-1; 10 bases agree with TRBD2. The CDR3 extends over 15 amino acids. Per the germline V gene, CDR1 is SNHLY and CDR2 is FYNNEI. Trimming took 7 bases from V and 9 from J; bases not matched to a gene: 12. CDR3 coding DNA: TGTGCCAGCACCGAGGGGAGCGGGAGGGCCCTTGAGCAGTTCTTC. It encodes CASTEGSGRALEQFF.

The chain couples TRBV5-1 to TRBJ2-5; 9 bases fit TRBD1. The germline V gene encodes CDR1 SGHRS and CDR2 YFSETQ. The trim removed 1 base at V and 5 bases at J, leaving 3 bases unmatched. This CDR3 region has 14 residues. The CDR3 region is CASSLTGGVETQYF. For the CDR3, the DNA is TGCGCCAGCAGCTTGACAGGGGGCGTGGAGACCCAGTACTTC.

This rearrangement joins TRBV5-8 to TRBJ1-2; a possible D gene is TRBD1 (6 bases). Germline loops: CDR1 SGHTS, CDR2 YDEGEE. The V gene lost 5 bases and the J gene lost 13 bases, with 21 bases spanning the gap. This CDR3 contains 13 residues. The CDR3 reads CASRYSGQPTSTF. The CDR3 bases are TGTGCCAGCAGATATTCGGGACAACCCACTTCCACCTTC. Full variable domain (rest looked up from reference TRBV5-8 and TRBJ1-2): EAGVTQSPTHLIKTRGQQATLRCSPISGHTSVYWYQQALGLGLQFLLWYDEGEERNRGNFPPRFSGRQFPNYSSELNVNALELEDSALYLCASRYSGQPTSTFGSGTRLTVV.

This clone was seen only once. The gene calls are TRBV7-3 and TRBJ2-3, with 8 bases matching TRBD2. Trimming at V came to 5 bases and at J to 1 base, leaving 8 bases not matched to a gene. The CDR3 runs to 16 residues. Germline lookup yields CDR1 SGHTA and CDR2 FQGTGA. The CDR3 loop is CASSPGNGGGTDTQYF. The CDR3 DNA reads as TGTGCCAGCAGCCCCGGTAACGGGGGGGGCACAGATACGCAGTATTTT.

This clone has a single count. The rearrangement joins TRBV7-9 to TRBJ1-1; D perhaps matches TRBD1 (5 bases). Trimming removed 3 bases from V and 5 bases from J, with 13 bases in between. Germline loops: CDR1 SEHNR, CDR2 FQNEAQ (reference sequence). This CDR3 has 14 residues. CDR3 protein: CASSLGVGDTEAFF. Here the CDR3 DNA reads TGTGCCAGCAGCTTGGGTGTGGGGGATACTGAAGCTTTCTTT.

This chain joins TRBV5-1 and TRBJ2-7, with TRBD2 identical over 8 bases. V shed 1 base and J 7 bases; nucleotides not matched to a gene: 13. Germline-derived CDR1 and CDR2 are SGHRS and YFSETQ. The CDR3 consists of 16 residues. CDR3: CASSLSAGGGLVEQYF. The DNA of the CDR3 is TGCGCCAGCAGCTTGTCGGCGGGAGGAGGATTAGTGGAGCAGTACTTC.

The J gene is TRBJ2-7, the V gene TRBV3-1 (or the pseudogene TRBV3-2), with 11 bases lining up with TRBD1. Germline V gives CDR1 LGHDT, CDR2 YNNKEL (reference sequence). The CDR3 has 14 amino acids. Trimming removed 2 bases from V and 5 bases from J; junction bases left unmatched: 2. CDR3 sequence (DNA): TGTGCCAGCAGCCAAAGGGGACAGGGGGACGAGCAGTACTTC. It yields the protein CASSQRGQGDEQYF.

This clone was seen just once. The chain recombines TRBV6-5 with TRBJ1-3; D is undetermined. The CDR3 contains 14 residues. Germline V gene data show CDR1 as MNHEY and CDR2 as SVGAGI. V was pared by 8 bases and J by 0 bases, with 11 bases between. Here the CDR3 reads CASLGRYSGNTIYF. The CDR3 DNA reads as TGTGCCAGCCTTGGACGGTACTCTGGAAACACCATATATTTT.

The J gene is TRBJ2-1, the V gene TRBV24-1; 12 bases are a match to TRBD2. Unmatched junction bases numbered 8, after V lost 4 bases and J lost 5 bases. The CDR3 is 17 residues long. Germline CDR1 and CDR2: KGHDR and SFDVKD. This CDR3 is CATSDKLAGGENNEQFF. The DNA of the CDR3 is TGTGCCACCAGTGACAAACTAGCGGGAGGAGAAAACAATGAGCAGTTCTTC.

The chain couples TRBV19 to TRBJ2-1, with 8 bases lining up with TRBD1. J was trimmed by 4 bases and V by 5 bases; bases with no gene match: 7. This CDR3 has 15 residues. Germline CDR1 and CDR2: LNHDA and SQIVND (reference sequence). For the CDR3, the DNA is TGTGCCAGTAGTGACCGGGACAGGCGTTACAATGAGCAGTTCTTC. It codes for CASSDRDRRYNEQFF.

The J gene is TRBJ2-5, the V gene TRBV9, with 13 bases aligning to TRBD2. The CDR3 runs 17 residues. The V gene end was trimmed by 0 bases and the J gene end by 2 bases; junction bases not matched to a gene: 4. CDR1 is SGDLS, CDR2 YYNGEE, per germline. CDR3 protein: CASSVGLAGGGQETQYF. CDR3 sequence (DNA): TGTGCCAGCAGCGTAGGACTAGCGGGAGGAGGACAAGAGACCCAGTACTTC.

This chain connects TRBV2 to TRBJ2-7; D gene uncertain. The V end was cut by 3 bases, the J end by 0 bases, with 12 bases between. CDR3 length: 15 residues. Germline V gene data show CDR1 as SNHLY and CDR2 as FYNNEI. Here the CDR3 DNA reads TGTGCCAGCAGTGAGGGCACCCAGACCTCCTACGAGCAGTACTTC. This encodes CASSEGTQTSYEQYF.

The V gene is TRBV18, the J gene TRBJ2-1, with TRBD2 matching 11 bases. The J segment lost 6 bases and the V segment lost 3 bases, leaving 1 base of the junction unmatched. Germline CDR1 is KGHSH and CDR2 is LQKENI. The CDR3 is 14 amino acids. The CDR3 here is CASSPGTSGNEQFF. In nucleotides, the CDR3 is TGTGCCAGCTCACCCGGGACTAGCGGCAATGAGCAGTTCTTC.

The chain has TRBV2 and TRBJ2-7, with D possibly matching TRBD2 (6 bases). With 5 bases removed from V and 3 bases from J, the gap between germline ends came to 8 bases. The CDR3 is 12 residues long. The germline gives CDR1 SNHLY, CDR2 FYNNEI. Here the CDR3 reads CASSSGGYEQYF. The DNA of the CDR3 is TGTGCCAGCAGTTCCGGGGGCTACGAGCAGTACTTC.

This chain uses TRBV7-2 with TRBJ1-1; no clear D gene. CDR1 and CDR2 from the germline V gene are SGHTA and FQGNSA. V was clipped by 1 base and J by 1 base, with 10 bases between them. The length of the CDR3 is 15 residues. In DNA, the CDR3 is TGTGCCAGCAGCTTAGGAGGAAGTAAGAACACTGAAGCTTTCTTT. Residues: CASSLGGSKNTEAFF.

The V gene is TRBV3-1 (or the pseudogene TRBV3-2), the J gene TRBJ1-6; D is uncertain. The ends were cut back, 4 bases at V and 5 bases at J, with 12 bases in the middle. The CDR3 is 15 residues long. Germline CDR1 and CDR2: LGHDT and YNNKEL (reference sequence). The CDR3 DNA reads as TGTGCCAGCAGCCCCGGGTCGCACGATAATTCACCCCTCCACTTT. Encoded protein: CASSPGSHDNSPLHF.

The sample holds one count of this clone. The chain carries TRBV3-1 (or the pseudogene TRBV3-2) and TRBJ1-5, with D perhaps matching TRBD1 (5 bases). This CDR3 region has 14 residues. V lost 4 bases to trimming and J lost 3 bases, with 10 bases between them. Germline V CDR1 and CDR2: LGHDT, YNNKEL (reference sequence). Here the CDR3 reads CASSRTGNNQPQHF. The CDR3 DNA reads as TGTGCCAGCAGCCGAACAGGTAACAATCAGCCCCAGCATTTT.

The chain couples TRBV19 to TRBJ2-1, with D tentatively TRBD1 (6 bases). This CDR3 comprises 16 residues. Deletions cut 6 bases from V and 5 bases from J, with 20 bases between. Germline CDR1 is LNHDA and CDR2 is SQIVND (reference sequence). CDR3 loop: CASSPRTGTHNNEQFF. The CDR3 DNA reads as TGTGCCAGTAGCCCCCGAACAGGGACCCATAACAATGAGCAGTTCTTC. The whole variable domain, remainder taken from reference TRBV19 and TRBJ2-1, is DGGITQSPKYLFRKEGQNVTLSCEQNLNHDAMYWYRQDPGQGLRLIYYSQIVNDFQKGDIAEGYSVSREKKESFPLTVTSAQKNPTAFYLCASSPRTGTHNNEQFFGPGTRLTVL.